A selection of T cell receptor beta chains follows, all from one sample in a study of PD-L1 blockade in urothelial cancer. TCRdb's table, derived via immunoSEQ multiplex PCR, lists solely in-frame clones and lacks some. Among tens of thousands of clones listed, 75% to 95% were seen once. This material consisted of PBMCs, taken around atezolizumab (anti-PD-L1) treatment. The origin of the receptors is a man in his 70s with urothelial cancer. Each CDR3 is given with its conserved first and last residue. The D gene is left open where the match is weak. Expanded clones are given a class, and other clones once, few, many or no size at all.

.	TRBV11-3	TRBJ2-1	.	TGTGCCAGCAGCTTAGTTGGGCGGGGTGATGAGCAGTTCTTC	CASSLVGRGDEQFF
.	TRBV6-5	TRBJ2-7	TRBD1	TGTGCCAGCAGTAGGTCGGGACAGGGGAGGCACGAGCAGTACTTC	CASSRSGQGRHEQYF
.	TRBV7-9	TRBJ2-5	.	TGTGCCAGCAGCCCAGTAACGACCGGGGAGACCCAGTACTTC	CASSPVTTGETQYF
.	TRBV5-6	TRBJ2-7	.	TGTGCCAGCAGCGCTACGGGGGGCATATTAAGGAATTACGAGCAGTACTTC	CASSATGGILRNYEQYF
.	TRBV9	TRBJ2-2	.	TGTGCCAGCAGCGTAGACAGGCAGAACACCGGGGAGCTGTTTTTT	CASSVDRQNTGELFF
.	TRBV9	TRBJ2-7	TRBD1	TGTGCCAGCAGCGTAGAGGGACAGGCTACCAACGAGCAGTACTTC	CASSVEGQATNEQYF
.	TRBV4-1	TRBJ2-3	TRBD1	TGCGCCAGCAGCCAAGGGGGACAGGGACGCACAGATACGCAGTATTTT	CASSQGGQGRTDTQYF
.	TRBV5-6	TRBJ2-7	TRBD2	TGTGCCAGCAGCTTGCTAGCGGGGCCCTACGAGCAGTACTTC	CASSLLAGPYEQYF
.	TRBV4-1	TRBJ2-3	.	TGCGCCAGCAGCGGGCAGCCCTCCACAGATACGCAGTATTTT	CASSGQPSTDTQYF
.	TRBV30	TRBJ2-7	TRBD2	TGTGCCTGGAGGAGGGCTAGCGGGAGAAACCTCGGGTACGAGCAGTACTTC	CAWRRASGRNLGYEQYF
once	TRBV4-2	TRBJ2-2	TRBD2	TGTGCCAGCAGCCCTCGGACTAGAGGTACGACCGGGGAGCTGTTTTTT	CASSPRTRGTTGELFF
.	TRBV27	TRBJ1-3	.	TGTGCCAGCAGTTTAGGTCAGGCTGGAAACACCATATATTTT	CASSLGQAGNTIYF
once	TRBV19	TRBJ2-2	TRBD2	TGTGCCAGTAGTCCCCAAACGGGAGGGCCGACCGGGGAGCTGTTTTTT	CASSPQTGGPTGELFF
.	TRBV7-7	TRBJ2-7	.	TGTGCCAGCAGCTTAGGAGTAAGTAGCTCCTACGAGCAGTACTTC	CASSLGVSSSYEQYF
.	TRBV5-5	TRBJ1-1	TRBD1	TGTGCCAGCAGCTTGGACAGGGGCACTATGAACACTGAAGCTTTCTTT	CASSLDRGTMNTEAFF